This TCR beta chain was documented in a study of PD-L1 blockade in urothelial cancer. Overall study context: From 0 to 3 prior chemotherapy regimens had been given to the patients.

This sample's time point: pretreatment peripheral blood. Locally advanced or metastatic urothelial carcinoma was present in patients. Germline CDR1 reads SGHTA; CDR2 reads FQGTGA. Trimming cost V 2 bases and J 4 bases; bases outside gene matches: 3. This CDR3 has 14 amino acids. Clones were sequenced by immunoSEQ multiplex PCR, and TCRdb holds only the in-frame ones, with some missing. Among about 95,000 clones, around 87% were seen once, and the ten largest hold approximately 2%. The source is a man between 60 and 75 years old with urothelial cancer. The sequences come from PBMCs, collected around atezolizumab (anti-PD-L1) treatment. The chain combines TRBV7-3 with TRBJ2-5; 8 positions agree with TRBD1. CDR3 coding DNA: TGTGCCAGCAGCTTACAGGGGGCTGGAGAGACCCAGTACTTC. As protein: CASSLQGAGETQYF.